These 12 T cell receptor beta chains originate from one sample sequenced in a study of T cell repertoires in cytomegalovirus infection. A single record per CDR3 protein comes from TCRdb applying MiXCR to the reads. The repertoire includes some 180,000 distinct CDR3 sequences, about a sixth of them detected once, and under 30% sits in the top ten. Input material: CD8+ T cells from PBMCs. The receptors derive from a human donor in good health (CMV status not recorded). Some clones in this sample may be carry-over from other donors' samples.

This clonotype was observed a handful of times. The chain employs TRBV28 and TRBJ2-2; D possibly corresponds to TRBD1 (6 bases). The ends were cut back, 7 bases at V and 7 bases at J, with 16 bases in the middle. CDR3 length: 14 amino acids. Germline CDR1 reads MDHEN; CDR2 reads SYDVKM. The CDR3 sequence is CASNGQREIGELFF. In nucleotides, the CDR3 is TGTGCCAGCAACGGACAGAGAGAGATCGGGGAGCTGTTTTTT.

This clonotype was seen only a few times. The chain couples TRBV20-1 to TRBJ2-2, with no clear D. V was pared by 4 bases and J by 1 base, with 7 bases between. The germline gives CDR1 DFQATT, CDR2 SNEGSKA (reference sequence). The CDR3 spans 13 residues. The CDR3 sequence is CSANSLNTGELFF. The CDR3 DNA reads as TGCAGTGCTAACAGCCTGAACACCGGGGAGCTGTTTTTT.

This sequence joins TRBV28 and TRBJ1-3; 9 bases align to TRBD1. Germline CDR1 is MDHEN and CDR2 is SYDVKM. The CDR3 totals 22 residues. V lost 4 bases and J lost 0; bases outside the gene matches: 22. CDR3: CASSSSRDREWMRGSSGNTIYF. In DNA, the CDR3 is TGTGCCAGCAGTTCCTCCCGGGACAGGGAATGGATGAGGGGATCCTCTGGAAACACCATATATTTT.

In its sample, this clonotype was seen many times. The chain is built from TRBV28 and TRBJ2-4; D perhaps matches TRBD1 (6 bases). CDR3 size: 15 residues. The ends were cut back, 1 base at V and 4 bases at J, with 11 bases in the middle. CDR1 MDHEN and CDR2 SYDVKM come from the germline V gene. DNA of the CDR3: TGTGCCAGCAGTTTATTGGACAGCCTAAAAAACATTCAGTACTTC. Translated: CASSLLDSLKNIQYF.

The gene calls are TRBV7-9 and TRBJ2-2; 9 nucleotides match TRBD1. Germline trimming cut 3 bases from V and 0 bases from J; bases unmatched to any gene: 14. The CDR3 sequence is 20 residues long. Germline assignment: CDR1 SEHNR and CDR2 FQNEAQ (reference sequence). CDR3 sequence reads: CASSFEPGTGIKANTGELFF. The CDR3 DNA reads TGTGCCAGCAGCTTTGAACCCGGGACAGGGATTAAAGCGAACACCGGGGAGCTGTTTTTT. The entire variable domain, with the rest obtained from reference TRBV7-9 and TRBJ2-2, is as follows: DTGVSQNPRHKITKRGQNVTFRCDPISEHNRLYWYRQTLGQGPEFLTYFQNEAQLEKSRLLSDRFSAERPKGSFSTLEIQRTEQGDSAMYLCASSFEPGTGIKANTGELFFGEGSRLTVL.

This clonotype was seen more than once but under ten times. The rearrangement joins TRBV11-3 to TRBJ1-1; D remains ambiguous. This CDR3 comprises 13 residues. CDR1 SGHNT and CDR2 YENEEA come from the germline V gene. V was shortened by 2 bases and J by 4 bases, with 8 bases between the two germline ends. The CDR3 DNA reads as TGTGCCAGCAGCTTATCCGTCTCCACTGAAGCTTTCTTT. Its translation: CASSLSVSTEAFF. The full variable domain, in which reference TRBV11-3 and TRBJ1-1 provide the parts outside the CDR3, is EAGVVQSPRYKIIEKKQPVAFWCNPISGHNTLYWYLQNLGQGPELLIRYENEEAVDDSQLPKDRFSAERLKGVDSTLKIQPAELGDSAVYLCASSLSVSTEAFFGQGTRLTVV.

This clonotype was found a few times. The CDR3, as DNA: TGTGCCAGCAGTTACTCTGCGGGGGACTCCTACAATGAGCAGTTCTTC. Translation: CASSYSAGDSYNEQFF. The J gene is TRBJ2-1, the V gene TRBV6-2 or TRBV6-3, with 7 bases fitting TRBD2. This CDR3 contains 16 residues. CDR1 MNHEY and CDR2 SVGEGT come from the germline V gene. V shed 0 bases and J 0 bases; nucleotides not matched to a gene: 2.

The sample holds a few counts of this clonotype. The CDR3 nucleotides are TGTGCCAGCAGCAATCGTGACAGCTACGAGCAGTACTTC. As protein: CASSNRDSYEQYF. This rearrangement joins TRBV7-6 to TRBJ2-7; perhaps TRBD1 as D (5 bases). CDR3 length: 13 residues. V was trimmed by 5 bases and J by 3 bases, leaving 11 bases between them. Germline V gives CDR1 SGHVS, CDR2 FNYEAQ.

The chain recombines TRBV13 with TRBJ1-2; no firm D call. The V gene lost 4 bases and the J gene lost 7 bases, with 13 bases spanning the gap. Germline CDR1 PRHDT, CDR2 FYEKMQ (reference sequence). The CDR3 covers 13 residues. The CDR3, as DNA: TGTGCCAGCAGCTCCCAGTTGGAGGTTGGCTACACCTTC. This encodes CASSSQLEVGYTF.

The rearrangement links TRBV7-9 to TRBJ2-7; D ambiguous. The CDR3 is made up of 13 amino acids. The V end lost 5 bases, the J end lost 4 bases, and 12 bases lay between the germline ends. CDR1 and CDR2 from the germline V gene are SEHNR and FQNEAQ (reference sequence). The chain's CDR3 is CASSPRPYYEQYF. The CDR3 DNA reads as TGTGCCAGCAGCCCAAGGCCTTATTACGAGCAGTACTTC.

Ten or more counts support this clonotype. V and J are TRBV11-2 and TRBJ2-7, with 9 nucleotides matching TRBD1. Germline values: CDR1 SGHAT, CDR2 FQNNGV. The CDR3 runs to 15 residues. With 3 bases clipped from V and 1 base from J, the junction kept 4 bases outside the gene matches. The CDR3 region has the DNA TGTGCCAGCAGCTTCCGGACAGGGGTTTCCTACGAGCAGTACTTC. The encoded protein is CASSFRTGVSYEQYF.

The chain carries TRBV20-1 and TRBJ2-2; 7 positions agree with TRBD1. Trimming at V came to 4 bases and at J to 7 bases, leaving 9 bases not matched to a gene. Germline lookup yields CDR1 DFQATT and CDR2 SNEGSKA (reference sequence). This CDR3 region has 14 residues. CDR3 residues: CSAIDRAGVGELFF. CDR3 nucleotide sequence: TGCAGTGCTATCGACAGGGCTGGAGTCGGGGAGCTGTTTTTT.